Below are 8 T cell receptor beta chains sequenced from a single sample in a study of OX40 agonist ivuxolimab in advanced cancers. The data were produced by immunoSEQ multiplex PCR, yet TCRdb's version contains in-frame clones alone and is incomplete. The data contain more than 75,000 clones, around 86% of them singletons. The sample consisted of CD4+ or CD8+ T cells sorted from blood, taken in a trial of the OX40 agonist ivuxolimab. These receptors all come from an adult with an advanced solid tumor such as melanoma, head and neck, liver or kidney cancer.

The V call is TRBV2, the J call TRBJ2-3; 12 bases map to TRBD1. V dropped 6 bases and J dropped 0; count of bases not matched to a gene: 16. CDR3 length equals 20 residues. Germline CDR1 and CDR2: SNHLY and FYNNEI. The CDR3 spells CASRGTYSGTGGPSTDTQYF. CDR3 DNA: TGTGCCAGCAGGGGAACATACTCCGGGACAGGGGGCCCTAGCACAGATACGCAGTATTTT.

The chain carries TRBV7-2 and TRBJ1-4; D call uncertain. The germline CDR1 and CDR2 sequences are SGHTA and FQGNSA. The CDR3 has 13 amino acids. V gave up 5 bases and J gave up 7 bases, with 11 bases separating them. The CDR3 nucleotides are TGTGCCAGCAGCCTCAGACGGAGTGAAAAACTGTTTTTT. Amino acids: CASSLRRSEKLFF.

V gene TRBV2 combines with J gene TRBJ1-1; no clear D. The CDR3 has 12 amino acids. The V end was cut by 6 bases, the J end by 11 bases, with 16 bases between. Looked up from germline, CDR1 is SNHLY and CDR2 is FYNNEI. The CDR3 loop reads CASRESGLSAFF. DNA for the CDR3: TGTGCCAGCAGAGAGAGTGGCCTGAGCGCTTTCTTT.

This clone was seen only a few times. The rearrangement uses TRBV7-3 and TRBJ2-2, with D possibly matching TRBD2 (5 bases). Germline V lookup: CDR1 SGHTA, CDR2 FQGTGA. V lost 1 base and J 0 bases, leaving 9 bases between the germline ends. CDR3 length equals 16 residues. The CDR3 DNA is TGTGCCAGCAGCTTAATGCCGGGGTCGAACACCGGGGAGCTGTTTTTT. Amino acid sequence: CASSLMPGSNTGELFF.

V usage is TRBV10-3 and J usage is TRBJ2-3; D uncertain. Germline CDR1 ENHRY, CDR2 SYGVKD. The CDR3 totals 12 residues. With 4 bases removed from V and 6 bases from J, the gap between germline ends came to 8 bases. The CDR3 spells CAISVGRDTQYF. The CDR3 nucleotides read TGTGCCATCAGTGTGGGTAGGGATACGCAGTATTTT.

The chain employs TRBV27 and TRBJ1-1; D gene unclear. This CDR3 spans 16 amino acids. Germline CDR1 reads MNHEY; CDR2 reads SMNVEV (reference sequence). V lost 8 bases and J 4 bases, leaving 23 bases between the germline ends. The DNA of the CDR3 is TGTGCCAGCCAAAAAAAGGGAGTCCTTTGGGGCACTGAAGCTTTCTTT. It is translated as CASQKKGVLWGTEAFF.

The J gene is TRBJ2-3, the V gene TRBV18; 10 nucleotides agree with TRBD1. Germline CDR1 and CDR2: KGHSH and LQKENI. CDR3 length: 17 residues. Trimming took 2 bases from V and 3 from J; bases not matched to a gene: 8. In nucleotides, the CDR3 is TGTGCCAGCTCACCAATTTTTCCGGGACAGGGGACAGATACGCAGTATTTT. It specifies CASSPIFPGQGTDTQYF.

Here the CDR3 reads CASTPGPSSYEQYF. The CDR3 DNA is TGTGCCAGCACCCCTGGGCCGAGCTCCTACGAGCAGTACTTC. V usage is TRBV11-2 and J usage is TRBJ2-7, with D uncertain. Germline lookup yields CDR1 SGHAT and CDR2 FQNNGV. The CDR3 has 14 residues. V lost 7 bases, J lost 0 bases, and 13 bases lay in between.